The TCR beta chain described here comes from a study of graft-versus-host responses after intestinal transplantation. Turning to the study itself: Every recipient underwent anti-thymocyte globulin induction, then tacrolimus and steroids for two to three years. Broader study findings: There were GvH clones found in recipient marrow, and some of them appeared first in ileum or blood. Early post-transplant declines in HvG were associated with peak levels of circulating GvH clones.

Irradiated, violet-dye-labeled stimulator cells, roughly 200,000 in number, were plated with roughly 200,000 CFSE-labeled responder cells. Dividing CFSE-low CD3+CD4+ and CD3+CD8+ responders were isolated by sorting after the reaction. Clones were sequenced by immunoSEQ multiplex PCR, and TCRdb holds only the in-frame ones, with some missing. The profile shows approximately 8,300 clones, 27% of them singletons. The material was alloreactive CD8+ T cells from a mixed lymphocyte reaction culture, obtained before transplantation. Subset given: CFSE-low proliferating T cells sorted from roughly 6-day pre-transplant mixed lymphocyte reaction (GvH or HvG direction). This clonotype was obtained from a human patient who was an organ donor for intestinal transplantation.

Written as DNA, the CDR3 is TGTGCCAGCAGCTTACTTGGGGAAGGGATCGACGAGCAGTACTTC. The encoded protein is CASSLLGEGIDEQYF. The V call is TRBV7-2, the J call TRBJ2-7; D unclear. The CDR3 length is 15 residues. CDR1 and CDR2 from the germline V gene are SGHTA and FQGNSA. Trimming removed 2 bases from V and 5 bases from J, with 16 bases in between.